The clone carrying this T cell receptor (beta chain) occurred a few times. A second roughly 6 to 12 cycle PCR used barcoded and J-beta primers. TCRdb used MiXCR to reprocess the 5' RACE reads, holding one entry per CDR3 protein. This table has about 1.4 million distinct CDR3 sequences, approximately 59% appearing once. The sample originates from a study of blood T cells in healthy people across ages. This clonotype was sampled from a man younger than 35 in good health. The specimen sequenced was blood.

CDR3 residues: CASSPAGTADFQEQTQYF. CDR3 coding DNA: TGCGCCAGCAGCCCGGCCGGGACCGCCGATTTCCAAGAGCAGACCCAGTACTTC. The chain links TRBV5-1 to TRBJ2-5; D tentatively fits TRBD1 or TRBD2 (5 bases each). Trimming removed 4 bases at V and 6 bases at J, with 28 bases between. The CDR3 is made up of 18 amino acids. Germline lookup yields CDR1 SGHRS and CDR2 YFSETQ. Supplemented by reference TRBV5-1 and TRBJ2-5, the full variable domain reads KAGVTQTPRYLIKTRGQQVTLSCSPISGHRSVSWYQQTPGQGLQFLFEYFSETQRNKGNFPGRFSGRQFSNSRSEMNVSTLELGDSALYLCASSPAGTADFQEQTQYFGPGTRLLVL.